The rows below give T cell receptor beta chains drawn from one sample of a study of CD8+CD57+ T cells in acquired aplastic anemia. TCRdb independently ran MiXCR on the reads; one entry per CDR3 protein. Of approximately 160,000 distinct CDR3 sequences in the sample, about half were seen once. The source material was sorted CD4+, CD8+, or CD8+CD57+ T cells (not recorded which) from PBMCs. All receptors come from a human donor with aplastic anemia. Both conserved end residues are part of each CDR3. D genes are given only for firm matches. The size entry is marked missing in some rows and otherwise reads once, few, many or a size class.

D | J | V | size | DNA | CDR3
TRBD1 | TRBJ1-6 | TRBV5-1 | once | TGCGCCAGCAGCTTGGCGGAAAGCTCCGTGGACAGGGGTAATTCACCCCTCCACTTT | CASSLAESSVDRGNSPLHF
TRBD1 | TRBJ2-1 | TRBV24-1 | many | TGTGCCACCAGTGATGAGGAGACAGGGACCAATGAGCAGTTCTTC | CATSDEETGTNEQFF
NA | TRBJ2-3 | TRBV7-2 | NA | TGTGCCAGCAGTTCCAGAGTGGATACGCAGTATTTT | CASSSRVDTQYF
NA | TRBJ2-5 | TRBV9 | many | TGTGCCAGCAGCGTGGGGGGGGGGCTGGAGACCCAGTACTTC | CASSVGGGLETQYF
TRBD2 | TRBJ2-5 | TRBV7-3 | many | TGTGCCAGCAGCCCGGGGACTAGCGGGATTCTGGAGACCCAGTACTTC | CASSPGTSGILETQYF
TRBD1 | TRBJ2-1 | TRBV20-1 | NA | TGCAGTGCTACCGGACAGGGGCAACTCCACTACAATGAGCAGTTCTTC | CSATGQGQLHYNEQFF
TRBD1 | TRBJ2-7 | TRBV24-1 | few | TGTGCCACCAGTGATAGGCGGGACAGGGGTAACGAGCAGTACTTC | CATSDRRDRGNEQYF
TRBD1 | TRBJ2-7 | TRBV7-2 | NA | TGTGCCAGCAGCTGGGACAGGGGCGACGAGCAGTACTTC | CASSWDRGDEQYF
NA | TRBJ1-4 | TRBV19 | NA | TGTGCCAGTAGTATAGGACAACCGCCTGGAAAACTGTTTTTT | CASSIGQPPGKLFF
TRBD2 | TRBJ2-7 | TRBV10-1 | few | TGCGCCAGCAGTTCCGGGACTAGCGGGAGGCAGTACTTC | CASSSGTSGRQYF
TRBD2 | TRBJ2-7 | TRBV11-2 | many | TGTGCCAGCAGCCCGGCGACTAGCGGGGTTCACCGGGAGCAGTACTTC | CASSPATSGVHREQYF
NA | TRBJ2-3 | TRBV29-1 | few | TGCAGCACTAAGGGGAAGGTTGGCACAGATACGCAGTATTTT | CSTKGKVGTDTQYF
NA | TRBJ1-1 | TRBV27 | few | TGTGCCAGCAGTCCGAGGACCGAAAACACTGAAGCTTTCTTT | CASSPRTENTEAFF
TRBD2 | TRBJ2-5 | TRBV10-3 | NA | TGTGCCTCGCGGACTAGCAGCTTGAAAGAGACCCAGTACTTC | CASRTSSLKETQYF
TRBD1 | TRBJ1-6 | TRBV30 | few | TGTGCCTGGAGTTTTAGGGACAGGGATAATTCACCCCTCCACTTT | CAWSFRDRDNSPLHF
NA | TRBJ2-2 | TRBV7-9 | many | TGTGCCAGCAGCTTGACCGGGACGGCGAACACCGGGGAGCTGTTTTTT | CASSLTGTANTGELFF
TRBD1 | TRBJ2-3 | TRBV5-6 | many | TGTGCCAGCAGCGTTCGGACAGGGGGCATGGATACGCAGTATTTT | CASSVRTGGMDTQYF
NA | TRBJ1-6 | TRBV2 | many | TGTGCCAGCAGTGCACAGGCGGGCAGTAGGCTACCCCTCCACTTT | CASSAQAGSRLPLHF
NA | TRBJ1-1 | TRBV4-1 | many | TGCGCCAGCAGCCAAGGGAGGGGAACTGAAGCTTTCTTT | CASSQGRGTEAFF
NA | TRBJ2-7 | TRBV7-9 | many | TGTGCCAGCAGCCCTCCTCCGCCACGGCCCGAGCAGTACTTC | CASSPPPPRPEQYF
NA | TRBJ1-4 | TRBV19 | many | TGTGCCAGTAGTGCAAGGAAGGGGACGGGTAATGAAAAACTGTTTTTT | CASSARKGTGNEKLFF
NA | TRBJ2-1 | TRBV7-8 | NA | TGTGCCAGCAGCCCAGGGGACACCTACAATGAGCAGTTCTTC | CASSPGDTYNEQFF
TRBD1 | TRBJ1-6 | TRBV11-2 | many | TGTGCCAGCAGCTCCCAGGGACAGGGGAGTTCACCCCTCCACTTT | CASSSQGQGSSPLHF
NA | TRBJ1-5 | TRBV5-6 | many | TGTGCCAGCACCTCCCAGGGCGGCAATCAGCCCCAGCATTTT | CASTSQGGNQPQHF
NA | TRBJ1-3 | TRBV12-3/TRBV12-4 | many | TGTGCCAGCGCCTCCGTTGGAAACACCATATATTTT | CASASVGNTIYF
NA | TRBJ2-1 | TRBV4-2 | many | TGTGCCAGCAGCCAAGACCTAGCCGGTAAGCAGTTCTTC | CASSQDLAGKQFF
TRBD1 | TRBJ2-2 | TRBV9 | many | TGTGCCAGCAGCGTAAGGACAGGGGAAAACACCGGGGAGCTGTTTTTT | CASSVRTGENTGELFF